This T cell receptor beta chain was obtained from a study of blood T cell repertoires in COVID-19. Study details: Nucleic acid was either cDNA or gDNA, and it came from T cells, B-cell-depleted T cells, or PBMCs.

As handled by the study authors: Estimation of nucleated cell counts was performed using reference gene primer amplification. Clones were sequenced by immunoSEQ multiplex PCR, and TCRdb holds only the in-frame ones, with some missing. For V, J and clone size, that table is used; D and trimming come from the DNA. The top ten hold around 35% of the sample, which has about 36,000 clones, around 78% seen once. The CDR3 covers 16 residues. Per germline, CDR1 LGHNA and CDR2 YNFKEQ. Trimming took 3 bases from V and 2 from J; bases not matched to a gene: 4. Only one count was recorded for this clone. This clonotype was sampled from a man between 60 and 75 years old with acute or convalescent COVID-19. This chain connects TRBV4-2 to TRBJ2-2; 9 positions agree with TRBD2. Sequencing input: peripheral blood. CDR3 in amino acids: CASSQASGTNTGELFF. The CDR3 DNA reads as TGTGCCAGCAGCCAGGCTAGCGGGACTAACACCGGGGAGCTGTTTTTT.